Shown below are 20 T cell receptor beta chains from a single sample sequenced in a study of blood T cells in healthy people across ages. A second PCR, run for about 7 to 12 cycles, used a sample-barcoded 5' primer plus a J-beta primer mix. TCRdb itself ran the 5' RACE reads through MiXCR, one entry per CDR3 protein. The sample comprises some 1 million distinct CDR3 sequences, 35% to 55% of which are singletons, and approximately 19% rests with the top ten. Specimen: blood. These receptor sequences come from a woman aged 55-69 years in good health.

The chain has TRBV20-1 and TRBJ1-1, with 11 positions matching TRBD1. V shed 1 base, J shed 4 bases, and the junction held 5 bases outside the gene matches. Per the germline V gene, CDR1 is DFQATT and CDR2 is SNEGSKA (reference sequence). This CDR3 region has 15 residues. The CDR3 DNA reads TGCAGTGCTAGAGTGGCGGGACAGGGGGGCACTGAAGCTTTCTTT. Translation: CSARVAGQGGTEAFF.

This clonotype was recorded a few times. The genes are TRBV6-5 and TRBJ2-1; 10 bases are shared with TRBD2. Trimming cost V 7 bases and J 9 bases; bases outside gene matches: 9. Germline loops: CDR1 MNHEY, CDR2 SVGAGI. This CDR3 is 14 amino acids long. As DNA, the CDR3 is TGTGCCAGCACCCCTAGCGGGAGCAGTGGTGAGCAGTTCTTC. It specifies CASTPSGSSGEQFF.

This clonotype has only a few counts. The rearrangement uses TRBV11-2 and TRBJ1-4; D gene unclear. V lost 2 bases to trimming and J lost 5 bases, with 15 bases between them. Germline loops: CDR1 SGHAT, CDR2 FQNNGV. CDR3 length: 16 amino acids. CDR3 coding DNA: TGTGCCAGCAGCTTATCCCTTTCGGTGATAAATGAAAAACTGTTTTTT. It is translated as CASSLSLSVINEKLFF.

The genes are TRBV6-2 or TRBV6-3 and TRBJ2-7, with a weak D call TRBD1 (6 bases). The length of the CDR3 is 17 residues. The germline V and J ends were trimmed by 2 bases and 2 bases, with 19 bases remaining between them. Germline CDR1 MNHEY, CDR2 SVGEGT. The CDR3, as DNA: TGTGCCAGCAGTTACCATGACAGGACGGGGCCAACCTACGAGCAGTACTTC. This codes for CASSYHDRTGPTYEQYF.

The chain combines TRBV2 with TRBJ2-7; 10 nucleotides agree with TRBD2. Germline trimming cut 8 bases from V and 0 bases from J; bases unmatched to any gene: 13. CDR3 length: 17 residues. Germline assignment: CDR1 SNHLY and CDR2 FYNNEI. In DNA, the CDR3 is TGTGCCAGCGGCGGTCTGGGTAGCGGGAGGTTCTCCTACGAGCAGTACTTC. Its protein is CASGGLGSGRFSYEQYF. The full variable domain, rest sourced from reference TRBV2 and TRBJ2-7, is EPEVTQTPSHQVTQMGQEVILRCVPISNHLYFYWYRQILGQKVEFLVSFYNNEISEKSEIFDDQFSVERPDGSNFTLKIRSTKLEDSAMYFCASGGLGSGRFSYEQYFGPGTRLTVT.

The chain is built from TRBV7-2 and TRBJ2-5, with 7 bases that match TRBD1. Germline V CDR1 and CDR2: SGHTA, FQGNSA. V was clipped by 3 bases and J by 5 bases; unmatched bases: 6. The CDR3 contains 14 residues. The CDR3 DNA reads as TGTGCCAGCAGCTTCAACCAGGGGGTTGAGACCCAGTACTTC. It yields the protein CASSFNQGVETQYF.

The rearrangement uses TRBV20-1 and TRBJ2-5, with a tentative D call TRBD1 (6 bases). V shed 1 base and J shed 0 bases, with 12 bases lying between them. CDR1 and CDR2 from the germline V gene are DFQATT and SNEGSKA (reference sequence). This CDR3 region has 15 residues. CDR3 amino acids: CSARVGTPYQETQYF. In nucleotides, the CDR3 is TGCAGTGCTAGAGTAGGGACACCGTACCAAGAGACCCAGTACTTC.

The chain has TRBV29-1 and TRBJ2-5; maybe TRBD2 (5 bases). CDR1 is SQVTM, CDR2 ANQGSEA, per germline. The CDR3 totals 12 residues. Between the trimmed V and J ends, which lost 3 bases and 11 bases, there was a span of 16 bases. This CDR3 reads CSVDKLDFEQYF. The DNA for the CDR3 is TGCAGCGTTGATAAACTAGATTTTGAGCAGTACTTC.

The J gene is TRBJ2-7, the V gene TRBV6-5, with 9 bases lining up with TRBD2. Germline assignment: CDR1 MNHEY and CDR2 SVGAGI. CDR3 size: 18 residues. V lost 3 bases and J lost 0; bases outside the gene matches: 12. The CDR3 DNA reads TGTGCCAGCAGTTATTCCCGACTTGCGGGAGGGTCCTCCTACGAGCAGTACTTC. Residues: CASSYSRLAGGSSYEQYF.

The genes are TRBV27 and TRBJ2-5, with D possibly TRBD2 on 6 matching bases. V was pared by 3 bases and J by 7 bases, with 18 bases between. Germline V gives CDR1 MNHEY, CDR2 SMNVEV (reference sequence). The CDR3 has 15 amino acids. CDR3 region: CASSFSVRGVRTQYF. Written as DNA, the CDR3 is TGTGCCAGCAGTTTTTCCGTGCGGGGCGTTAGGACCCAGTACTTC.

For the CDR3, the DNA is TGTGCCAGCAGCCAAGTGCCTTTTAGGGGACTAGCAGGCTATGAGCAGTTCTTC. It codes for CASSQVPFRGLAGYEQFF. The genes are TRBV3-1 and TRBJ2-1, with 9 positions matching TRBD2. J was trimmed by 8 bases and V by 1 base; bases with no gene match: 15. CDR1 is LGHDT, CDR2 YNNKEL, per germline (reference sequence). The CDR3 runs 18 residues.

This clonotype has only a few counts. The chain has TRBV7-9 and TRBJ2-7; the match to TRBD2 covers 11 bases. Per the germline V gene, CDR1 is SEHNR and CDR2 is FQNEAQ (reference sequence). V lost 5 bases to trimming and J lost 2 bases; unmatched junction nucleotides: 14. The CDR3 spans 18 residues. CDR3 sequence: CASSPTGTSGRGTYEQYF. In DNA form, the CDR3 reads TGTGCCAGCAGCCCGACGGGGACTAGCGGAAGGGGAACCTACGAGCAGTACTTC.

V and J are TRBV4-1 and TRBJ2-1; 9 bases line up with TRBD2. Germline V gene sequence: CDR1 MGHRA, CDR2 YSYEKL. CDR3 length: 16 amino acids. Losses at the gene ends were 2 bases for V and 2 bases for J; bases not matched to a gene: 4. CDR3 coding DNA: TGCGCCAGCAGCCAAAATAGCGGGAGTACCTACAATGAGCAGTTCTTC. Its translation: CASSQNSGSTYNEQFF.

This clonotype appeared a few times. The chain is built from TRBV27 and TRBJ2-7; D possibly uses TRBD1 or TRBD2 (5 bases each). V was pared by 10 bases and J by 2 bases, with 18 bases between. Germline V lookup: CDR1 MNHEY, CDR2 SMNVEV (reference sequence). The CDR3 runs 14 residues. CDR3 coding DNA: TGTGCCACCATGAATGAGGGGTGGCCCTACGAGCAGTACTTC. This sequence encodes CATMNEGWPYEQYF.

V and J are TRBV20-1 and TRBJ2-1; TRBD2 aligns across 8 bases. Per the germline V gene, CDR1 is DFQATT and CDR2 is SNEGSKA (reference sequence). The CDR3 loop spans 14 amino acids. V trimming: 6 bases; J trimming: 1 base; junction bases outside the gene matches: 5. In DNA form, the CDR3 reads TGCAGTGCGGAATTAGCGGGATCCTACAATGAGCAGTTCTTC. Translating it yields CSAELAGSYNEQFF.

This sequence joins TRBV6-4 and TRBJ2-1, with a possible D match to TRBD2 (5 bases). V was pared by 6 bases and J by 0 bases, with 15 bases between. The V gene's germline CDR1 is MRHNA and CDR2 SNTAGT. This CDR3 spans 16 amino acids. The CDR3 DNA reads as TGTGCCAGCAGCGGAAGTGTTGGGAGCTCCTACAATGAGCAGTTCTTC. It yields the protein CASSGSVGSSYNEQFF.

The chain carries TRBV6-6 and TRBJ2-4; D gene unclear. With the DNA end fitting TRBJ2-7 better, the J assignment may be wrong. The CDR3 spans 12 residues. Germline V gene sequence: CDR1 MNHNY, CDR2 SVGAGI (reference sequence). CDR3 sequence reads: CASSSLDYEQYF. Here the CDR3 DNA reads TGTGCCAGCAGTTCCCTCGACTACGAGCAGTACTTC.

This clonotype came up a few times. The chain combines TRBV6-1 with TRBJ2-1; D uncertain. Germline loops: CDR1 MNHNS, CDR2 SASEGT. This CDR3 has 13 amino acids. V lost 6 bases to trimming and J lost 7 bases, with 13 bases between them. Written as DNA, the CDR3 is TGTGCCAGCAGGGCCGGTAGGAAAAATGAGCAGTTCTTC. Its translation is CASRAGRKNEQFF.

The J gene is TRBJ1-1, the V gene TRBV12-3 or TRBV12-4; TRBD1 agrees at 8 bases. Trimming at V came to 5 bases and at J to 4 bases, leaving 9 bases not matched to a gene. This CDR3 has 15 residues. CDR3 sequence: CASSKLGQGSTEAFF. CDR3 in DNA: TGTGCCAGCAGTAAGCTTGGACAGGGTAGCACTGAAGCTTTCTTT.

This clonotype was counted a single time. This chain joins TRBV28 and TRBJ1-5; D possibly corresponds to TRBD1 (5 bases). Looked up from germline, CDR1 is MDHEN and CDR2 is SYDVKM. The V end lost 1 base, the J end lost 6 bases, and 10 bases lay between the germline ends. The CDR3 consists of 14 residues. CDR3 loop: CASSLSAGIQPQHF. The CDR3 region has the DNA TGTGCCAGCAGTTTATCGGCAGGGATTCAGCCCCAGCATTTT.